This T cell receptor beta chain was captured in a study of CD8+ T cells in alopecia areata. In germline, CDR1 is SGHTA, CDR2 FQGTGA. This CDR3 region has 12 residues. With V trimmed by 4 bases and J by 12 bases, 5 bases remained unmatched. RNA extraction was followed by reverse transcription into cDNA, which acted as the sequencing template. Clones were read by immunoSEQ multiplex PCR, and TCRdb kept only the in-frame ones, dropping some. This table holds around 250,000 clones, roughly two thirds found once. Broader study findings: Normal skin contains resident alphabeta T cells, and these are also sequenced in scalp samples. In patients, TCRs were shared less clearly than in mice, and HLA may possibly be involved. Lesional scalp exceeded normal scalp in clonality, especially in alopecia totalis/universalis.

A note on this clone: The antigen is unknown.

This receptor was taken from a human donor with alopecia areata. This sample comprised CD4+ T cells sorted from blood, obtained at week 0. The chain has TRBV7-3 and TRBJ2-1, with TRBD1 matching over 8 bases. The CDR3 region has the DNA TGTGCCAGCAGCTCACAGGGGGATGTGCAGTTCTTC. Translated: CASSSQGDVQFF. Full variable domain (remainder filled in from reference TRBV7-3 and TRBJ2-1): GAGVSQTPSNKVTEKGKYVELRCDPISGHTALYWYRQSLGQGPEFLIYFQGTGAADDSGLPNDRFFAVRPEGSVSTLKIQRTERGDSAVYLCASSSQGDVQFFGPGTRLTVL.